The 10 T cell receptor beta chains reported below all come from one sample, sequenced in a study of blood T cell repertoires in COVID-19. The method was immunoSEQ multiplex PCR; TCRdb's version includes in-frame clones alone and lacks a portion of them. This sample has 350,000 to 450,000 clones, with around 87% found just once. Source material: PBMCs or T cells enriched from blood (not recorded which). The receptors were sampled from a man aged 25-45 years who had recovered from COVID-19.

The rearrangement uses TRBV7-7 and TRBJ2-2; D may be TRBD1 (6 bases). The CDR3 is 13 residues long. Between the trimmed V and J ends, which lost 11 bases and 7 bases, there was a span of 17 bases. Per germline, CDR1 SSHAT and CDR2 FNYEAQ (reference sequence). The CDR3 DNA reads as TGTGCCTCGGCAGGGGCGCGAGGCGGGGAGCTGTTTTTT. Its translation is CASAGARGGELFF.

V is TRBV6-5 and J is TRBJ1-3; D is possibly TRBD1 (5 bases). CDR3 size: 14 residues. V lost 8 bases and J 4 bases, leaving 15 bases between the germline ends. Per the germline V gene, CDR1 is MNHEY and CDR2 is SVGAGI. The CDR3 sequence: CASGLGGSGNTIYF. The CDR3 DNA reads TGTGCCAGCGGCCTGGGGGGGTCAGGAAACACCATATATTTT.

This chain links TRBV10-3 with TRBJ1-1, with D maybe TRBD1 (5 bases). V shed 6 bases and J shed 1 base, with 15 bases lying between them. The germline gives CDR1 ENHRY, CDR2 SYGVKD. The CDR3 length is 15 residues. In DNA form, the CDR3 reads TGTGCCATCAGCTACTCTCAGACAGCGAACACTGAAGCTTTCTTT. It is translated as CAISYSQTANTEAFF.

This clone is a singleton in its sample. The chain carries TRBV18 and TRBJ1-5; D is perhaps TRBD1 (5 bases). The germline gives CDR1 KGHSH, CDR2 LQKENI. The CDR3 has 16 amino acids. The germline V and J ends were trimmed by 2 bases and 2 bases, with 13 bases remaining between them. The CDR3 coding sequence is TGTGCCAGCTCACCAGACAGTTCCATCGGCAATCAGCCCCAGCATTTT. This codes for CASSPDSSIGNQPQHF.

The rearrangement uses TRBV28 and TRBJ2-3, with 9 nucleotides matching TRBD2. The germline CDR1 and CDR2 sequences are MDHEN and SYDVKM. Trimming took 3 bases from V and 0 from J; bases not matched to a gene: 7. CDR3 length equals 17 residues. The CDR3 region is CASSLTASGTSTDTQYF. CDR3 DNA: TGTGCCAGCAGTTTGACGGCTAGCGGGACGAGCACAGATACGCAGTATTTT.

J is TRBJ2-3 and V is TRBV28, with TRBD2 matching over 8 bases. The germline CDR1 and CDR2 sequences are MDHEN and SYDVKM. With 2 bases clipped from V and 3 bases from J, the junction kept 22 bases outside the gene matches. This CDR3 has 21 amino acids. Here the CDR3 reads CASSLATGTSSLLLITDTQYF. CDR3 bases: TGTGCCAGCAGTTTAGCAACCGGGACTAGTTCCCTCCTCCTTATTACAGATACGCAGTATTTT.

The rearrangement uses TRBV5-1 and TRBJ2-5; TRBD2 matches 9 bases. Germline assignment: CDR1 SGHRS and CDR2 YFSETQ. The CDR3 spans 18 residues. The ends lost 0 bases at V and 4 bases at J; junction bases unmatched: 13. Here the CDR3 DNA reads TGCGCCAGCAGCTTGGCGCTTAGCGGGAGCGGGACCCGAGAGACCCAGTACTTC. Its protein is CASSLALSGSGTRETQYF. Looking up the rest from reference TRBV5-1 and TRBJ2-5 gives the full variable domain: KAGVTQTPRYLIKTRGQQVTLSCSPISGHRSVSWYQQTPGQGLQFLFEYFSETQRNKGNFPGRFSGRQFSNSRSEMNVSTLELGDSALYLCASSLALSGSGTRETQYFGPGTRLLVL.

The rearrangement uses TRBV7-9 and TRBJ1-2; 9 bases are shared with TRBD1. J gave up 5 bases and V 5 bases, and 3 bases lay outside the gene matches. Looked up from germline, CDR1 is SEHNR and CDR2 is FQNEAQ (reference sequence). The CDR3 totals 13 residues. CDR3: CASSGQGRYGYTF. CDR3 in DNA: TGTGCCAGCAGCGGACAGGGGAGGTATGGCTACACCTTC.

This clone was picked up many times. J is TRBJ2-3 and V is TRBV6-4; D remains ambiguous. CDR1 and CDR2 from the germline V gene are MRHNA and SNTAGT. This CDR3 spans 19 amino acids. The ends were cut back, 5 bases at V and 2 bases at J, with 26 bases in the middle. This CDR3 is CASSPFPGLRKTNTDTQYF. The CDR3 DNA sequence: TGTGCCAGCAGTCCCTTTCCCGGTCTGAGGAAAACTAACACAGATACGCAGTATTTT.

This chain joins TRBV2 and TRBJ1-3; TRBD1 aligns across 8 bases. Trimming cost V 6 bases and J 0 bases; bases outside gene matches: 7. The CDR3 is made up of 16 amino acids. Germline V gene sequence: CDR1 SNHLY, CDR2 FYNNEI. The CDR3 coding sequence is TGTGCCAGCAGAAGAACAGGGGGTTTCTCTGGAAACACCATATATTTT. This encodes CASRRTGGFSGNTIYF.